The subject of this entry is one T cell receptor (beta chain). Its antigen is currently unknown. The data were taken from a study of post-analysis software for immune sequencing data. CDR1 SGDLS and CDR2 YYNGEE come from the germline V gene. Trimming pared 0 bases from V and 1 base from J, leaving 8 bases between. The CDR3 covers 14 residues. Study-level points and caveats: Significantly decreased normalized Chao1 diversity was recorded for multiple sclerosis patients relative to controls. Controls showed lower frequencies than patients for a handful of TRBV segments, and TRBV5-6, TRBV5-1 and TRBV20-1 were among these.

Researchers reported that TCR beta cDNA libraries carried unique molecular identifiers. Out of 1 to 10 million T cells, 480,000 or so cDNA molecules were generated. TCRdb analysed the PCR reads with MiXCR anew, one entry per CDR3 protein. The sample has around 500,000 distinct CDR3 sequences, 30% to 40% seen once; the top ten hold approximately 6%. This sequence joins TRBV9 and TRBJ2-7; D unresolved. The sample was blood. This clonotype was sampled from a girl aged 2 to 17 with multiple sclerosis. CDR3 DNA: TGTGCCAGCAGCGTAGTTGCCAGTTCCTACGAGCAGTACTTC. Protein: CASSVVASSYEQYF. The variable domain in full, completed from reference TRBV9 and TRBJ2-7, reads DSGVTQTPKHLITATGQRVTLRCSPRSGDLSVYWYQQSLDQGLQFLIQYYNGEERAKGNILERFSAQQFPDLHSELNLSSLELGDSALYFCASSVVASSYEQYFGPGTRLTVT.